This T cell receptor (beta chain) was obtained from a study of vaccination effects on CD4 cells after COVID-19. Study in general: Either the BNT162b2 or mRNA-1273 vaccine was given to participants in two doses. Whole-study results and caveats: Clones of infection and vaccine origin contracted markedly late after vaccination.

Sequenced by immunoSEQ multiplex PCR; TCRdb stores in-frame clones only, minus some. In the table there are about 66,000 clones, about two thirds of which are singletons. Regarding this clone: Antigen: not known.

CDR1 and CDR2 (germline): MNHEY, SMNVEV (reference sequence). The CDR3 is 14 residues long. The J segment lost 5 bases and the V segment lost 1 base, leaving 3 bases of the junction unmatched. The culture ran for nine to ten days, and then CD4+ T cells were isolated. Replacing half the medium with IL-2 medium was done on days 3 and 7. The V call is TRBV27, the J call TRBJ2-3; 7 bases map to TRBD2. The sample here was CD4+ T cells from PBMCs cultured without peptide, taken before COVID-19 vaccination. The source is a human donor who had a prior SARS-CoV-2 infection. The CDR3 DNA sequence: TGTGCCAGCAGTTTATGGGCTAGCGGAGATACGCAGTATTTT. Translating it yields CASSLWASGDTQYF.